Listed here are 8 T cell receptor beta chains from one sample, sequenced in a study of T cells in Graves' hyperthyroidism and ophthalmopathy (dated by TCRdb to between 2018 and 2020). The library was made by multiplex PCR. Sequencer: Illumina HiSeq 2000. The TCR beta CDR3 regions were amplified from RNA transcripts. The first round of RT-PCR for the TCR CDR3 was performed with the HTBI primer set and the Qiagen OneStep RT-PCR kit. In TCRdb, the public reads were trimmed at Q25 with fastp and aligned with MiXCR, with productive beta chains retained. Every entry covers one CDR3 protein and lists the most common genes and DNA from its rows. Present in this sample are some 200,000 distinct CDR3 sequences, 17% of which were seen just once. The top ten hold over 45% of the sample. Sequences were obtained from blood. Receptor source: a woman aged 45-65 years with Graves' hyperthyroidism.

This clonotype was recorded at least ten times. The V and J genes are TRBV12-3 or TRBV12-4 and TRBJ1-2; the D is unclear. V shed 4 bases and J shed 7 bases, with 7 bases lying between them. The CDR3 runs 11 residues. The CDR3 sequence is CASSSLFGYTF. The CDR3 nucleotides read TGTGCCAGCAGTTCGCTGTTTGGCTACACCTTC.

This clonotype was seen only a few times. The chain is built from TRBV5-6 and TRBJ2-3; D is unclear. Germline V gives CDR1 SGHDT, CDR2 YYEEEE. The V and J ends lost 0 bases and 1 base respectively, with 12 bases between them. This CDR3 has 16 residues. The CDR3 bases are TGTGCCAGCAGCTTGGCGGGTAGGTCTCGCACAGATACGCAGTATTTT. Protein sequence: CASSLAGRSRTDTQYF.

This clonotype was seen many times. The rearrangement links TRBV6-1 to TRBJ2-5; weak D call: TRBD2 (6 bases). There are 14 residues in the CDR3. V was pared by 6 bases and J by 2 bases, with 13 bases between. CDR1 is MNHNS and CDR2 is SASEGT in the germline V gene. In DNA form, the CDR3 reads TGTGCCAGCAGCCCTATAGCGGTTCAAGAGACCCAGTACTTC. Encoded protein: CASSPIAVQETQYF.

This clonotype was seen a handful of times. The genes are TRBV25-1 and TRBJ1-3; D is unresolved. The CDR3 has 15 amino acids. V was shortened by 8 bases and J by 7 bases, with 21 bases between the two germline ends. Germline-derived CDR1 and CDR2 are MGHDK and SYGVNS. The CDR3, as DNA: TGTGCCAGCGGCGCTGAAAAGGGTTTTACTAACACCATATATTTT. Translation gives CASGAEKGFTNTIYF. Combining the CDR3 with reference TRBV25-1 and TRBJ1-3 gives the whole variable domain EADIYQTPRYLVIGTGKKITLECSQTMGHDKMYWYQQDPGMELHLIHYSYGVNSTEKGDLSSESTVSRIRTEHFPLTLESARPSHTSQYLCASGAEKGFTNTIYFGEGSWLTVV.

Ten or more counts support this clonotype. The chain uses TRBV27 and TRBJ2-5; 7 nucleotides align to TRBD2. The CDR3 length is 16 residues. V shed 2 bases and J 5 bases; nucleotides not matched to a gene: 11. The germline V gene has CDR1 MNHEY and CDR2 SMNVEV (reference sequence). In nucleotides, the CDR3 is TGTGCCAGCAGTTTACAAGCGGGACTCCGCTTGGAGACCCAGTACTTC. Residues: CASSLQAGLRLETQYF.

There are a few counts of this clonotype. This chain connects TRBV5-6 to TRBJ1-5; D unclear. Germline lookup yields CDR1 SGHDT and CDR2 YYEEEE. V was clipped by 0 bases and J by 7 bases, with 5 bases between them. The CDR3 extends over 12 amino acids. The CDR3 reads CASSLGWQPQHF. The CDR3 DNA reads as TGTGCCAGCAGCTTGGGCTGGCAGCCCCAGCATTTT.

This clonotype was found a few times. The chain recombines TRBV4-2 with TRBJ2-2; D perhaps matches TRBD2 (6 bases). The germline V gene has CDR1 LGHNA and CDR2 YNFKEQ. Trimming took 2 bases from V and 6 from J, leaving 13 bases between them. The CDR3 totals 15 residues. The CDR3 sequence: CASSQPPSGAGELFF. CDR3 in DNA: TGTGCCAGCAGCCAACCACCCTCGGGGGCCGGGGAGCTGTTTTTT.

The chain joins TRBV7-2 to TRBJ2-1, with TRBD2 identical over 10 bases. The DNA end is more similar to TRBJ2-7, so the J call may be wrong. This CDR3 contains 16 residues. Germline values: CDR1 SGHTA, CDR2 FQGNSA. Written as DNA, the CDR3 is TGTGCCAGCAACCCCTTAGCGGGAGGATCCGTTAATGAGCAGTACTTC. Its protein is CASNPLAGGSVNEQYF.